This T cell receptor beta chain was sequenced for a study of cytomegalovirus exposure and HLA in healthy donors. Turning to the study itself: Across more than 350 genotyped donors, about 81% landed in the Caucasian-associated ancestry cluster.

Germline V lookup: CDR1 MDHEN, CDR2 SYDVKM. The V gene end was trimmed by 5 bases and the J gene end by 8 bases; junction bases not matched to a gene: 2. There are 12 residues in the CDR3. As for this clone: Its antigen remains unidentified.

With 60 Vbeta and 13 Jbeta primers, the PCR was carried out. Under the authors' procedure: Some 10 million shared chains were among the roughly 78 million unique TCR beta chains that a later analysis counted. Method: immunoSEQ multiplex PCR; TCRdb's copy keeps in-frame clones and lacks some. The V and J calls and clone size were taken over from that table, and D and trimming were inferred from the DNA. The sample has roughly 120,000 clones, about 81% seen once. Study-wide results and limits: Among immune exposure information, only CMV serostatus was available.

The clonotype was recovered from a man in his forties in good health and CMV-seronegative. The sample comprised PBMCs. This rearrangement joins TRBV28 to TRBJ1-5; 8 nucleotides align to TRBD1. The CDR3 here is CASSGQGEPQHF. CDR3 sequence (DNA): TGTGCCAGCAGTGGACAGGGTGAGCCCCAGCATTTT.